A single sample gave rise to the 4 T cell receptor beta chains below, sequenced in a study of shared clonotypes between healthy human individuals (TCRdb year 2020). The library was prepared using the immunoSEQ multiplex PCR assay. What TCRdb holds here is the immuneACCESS table cut down to in-frame rearrangements. Part of the clones is not present; checked against another copy, under half of the missing clones reflect an unresolved V gene, and the others are unexplained. For this sample there are around 2.5 million clones; under 95% appear just once. About 0.38% of the sample goes to the ten largest clones. Input material: naive CD4+ T cells from PBMCs. Read against the paper, the sample's cell subset or site label means: CD45RA+ positively selected. These receptors were obtained from a man younger than 30 in good health. Some clones in this sample may be carry-over from other donors' samples.

The CDR3 coding sequence is TGTGCCTGGAAAGGGGGCGAGACTGGCTACACCTTC. It translates to CAWKGGETGYTF. J is TRBJ1-2 and V is TRBV30, with 7 bases aligning to TRBD1. This CDR3 has 12 amino acids. Germline loops: CDR1 GTSNPN, CDR2 SVGIG (reference sequence). J gave up 7 bases and V 4 bases, and 6 bases lay outside the gene matches.

V and J are TRBV6-6 and TRBJ2-7; a weak D match, TRBD2 (9 bases). V was clipped by 0 bases and J by 9 bases, with 15 bases between them. The CDR3 has 14 amino acids. Per the germline V gene, CDR1 is MNHNY and CDR2 is SVGAGI (reference sequence). The CDR3 coding sequence is TGTGCCAGCAGTTACTCGAGCGGGGGGACAGGGCAGTACTTC. Its protein product is CASSYSSGGTGQYF.

The chain has TRBV9 and TRBJ1-2; no reliable D call. V was pared by 3 bases and J by 5 bases, with 11 bases between. CDR1 and CDR2 from the germline V gene are SGDLS and YYNGEE. The CDR3 is 13 residues long. CDR3 in DNA: TGTGCCAGCAGCGCCAACCCGGGGTATGGCTACACCTTC. It specifies CASSANPGYGYTF.

The chain employs TRBV5-4 and TRBJ2-1; TRBD2 agrees at 8 bases. The CDR3 is 14 residues long. With 5 bases clipped from V and 9 bases from J, the junction kept 10 bases outside the gene matches. CDR1 is SGHNT, CDR2 YYREEE, per germline (reference sequence). The CDR3 coding sequence is TGTGCCAGCAGAATCGAGGTCGGGGGGGGTGAGCAGTTCTTC. Translation: CASRIEVGGGEQFF.